These 5 T cell receptor beta chains were all obtained from the same sample, sequenced in a study of PD-L1 blockade in urothelial cancer. Time point denoted: pretreatment peripheral blood. Repertoires were generated with immunoSEQ multiplex PCR, while TCRdb's copy carries only in-frame clones and drops some. The data contain 100,000 to 150,000 clones, around 84% of them singletons. The sequencing here drew on PBMCs, taken around atezolizumab (anti-PD-L1) treatment. The receptors shown here come from a man between 50 and 59 years old with urothelial cancer.

V and J are TRBV27 and TRBJ2-7; 7 nucleotides match TRBD1. V trimming: 6 bases; J trimming: 4 bases; junction bases outside the gene matches: 6. The CDR3 loop spans 13 amino acids. CDR1 is MNHEY and CDR2 is SMNVEV in the germline V gene (reference sequence). This CDR3 is CASRPQTGYEQYF. The CDR3 coding sequence is TGTGCCAGCAGACCTCAGACAGGGTACGAGCAGTACTTC.

The CDR3 reads CASSPSRDRVRGSNQPQHF. CDR3 coding DNA: TGCGCCAGCAGCCCGTCCCGGGACAGGGTAAGGGGCTCCAATCAGCCCCAGCATTTT. The chain has TRBV4-1 and TRBJ1-5; 9 bases are shared with TRBD1. The CDR3 has 19 amino acids. With 4 bases clipped from V and 3 bases from J, the junction kept 16 bases outside the gene matches. CDR1 MGHRA and CDR2 YSYEKL come from the germline V gene.

This chain connects TRBV19 to TRBJ2-2; 8 nucleotides line up with TRBD1. V lost 6 bases and J lost 3; bases outside the gene matches: 6. Germline CDR1 LNHDA, CDR2 SQIVND (reference sequence). The CDR3 consists of 15 residues. This CDR3 reads CASRTGGVDTGELFF. CDR3 sequence (DNA): TGTGCCAGTAGAACAGGGGGAGTCGACACCGGGGAGCTGTTTTTT.

This clone has just a few counts. This chain joins TRBV29-1 and TRBJ1-1, with 8 bases fitting TRBD1. The CDR3 spans 14 residues. Germline trimming cut 6 bases from V and 3 bases from J; bases unmatched to any gene: 9. Germline CDR1 is SQVTM and CDR2 is ANQGSEA. CDR3 sequence: CSVRTGGSYTEAFF. DNA of the CDR3: TGCAGCGTAAGAACAGGGGGATCGTACACTGAAGCTTTCTTT.

The genes are TRBV30 and TRBJ1-4; D possibly corresponds to TRBD1 (5 bases). V lost 0 bases, J lost 7 bases, and 9 bases lay in between. Looked up from germline, CDR1 is GTSNPN and CDR2 is SVGIG (reference sequence). The CDR3 is made up of 13 amino acids. DNA for the CDR3: TGTGCCTGGAGTGTAAATAGGGGTGAAAAACTGTTTTTT. It specifies CAWSVNRGEKLFF.